These T cell receptor beta chains were read from a single sample in a study of blood T cell repertoires in COVID-19. Clones were read by immunoSEQ multiplex PCR, and TCRdb kept only the in-frame ones, dropping some. This table holds roughly 120,000 clones, roughly 79% found once. Sequencing was done on a sample of peripheral blood. Every receptor here comes from a man in his 70s with active or convalescent COVID-19. CDR3s include the opening cysteine and the closing phenylalanine or tryptophan.

j_call,v_call,cdr3_aa
TRBJ1-6,TRBV9,CASSVAPGDSPLHF
TRBJ2-7,TRBV3-1/TRBV3-2,CASSQGLASYYEQYF
TRBJ2-1,TRBV5-4,CASSSTSKGNEQFF
TRBJ2-3,TRBV24-1,CATSDSPGLAGGDTDTQYF
TRBJ2-3,TRBV9,CASSVGTARTDTQYF
TRBJ1-5,TRBV4-2,CASSQDAGGNQPQHF
TRBJ1-1,TRBV3-1/TRBV3-2,CASSQVGGSEAFF
TRBJ2-7,TRBV9,CASSEQGISYEQYF
TRBJ1-2,TRBV5-1,CASSPDGGGFGGYTF
TRBJ1-1,TRBV27,CASSLQGAGFSTEAFF
TRBJ2-7,TRBV19,CASSIKEKDEQYF
TRBJ1-6,TRBV6-5,CASSRQATSPLHF
TRBJ1-3,TRBV9,CASKGGGNTIYF
TRBJ2-3,TRBV4-2,CASSQGSSGRATDTQYF
TRBJ1-4,TRBV27,CASSLSWGVNEKLFF
TRBJ1-1,TRBV3-1/TRBV3-2,CASSPSGAMNTEAFF
TRBJ2-1,TRBV9,CASSTAGTPYNEQFF
TRBJ2-5,TRBV6-1,CASSESLETQYF
TRBJ2-1,TRBV3-1/TRBV3-2,CASSHGLAGDNEQFF
TRBJ1-6,TRBV5-1,CASRPPIVSPLHF
TRBJ2-1,TRBV7-2,CASSLAGGYINEQFF
TRBJ2-3,TRBV7-2,CASSFGALGTDTQYF
TRBJ2-1,TRBV5-4,CASSFLTSNEQFF
TRBJ2-1,TRBV6-5,CASGETGGREQFF
TRBJ1-1,TRBV11-2,CASRTGEYSSTEAFF
TRBJ1-5,TRBV19,CASTARGARNQPQHF
TRBJ1-5,TRBV6-5,CASRLGQTSNQPQHF